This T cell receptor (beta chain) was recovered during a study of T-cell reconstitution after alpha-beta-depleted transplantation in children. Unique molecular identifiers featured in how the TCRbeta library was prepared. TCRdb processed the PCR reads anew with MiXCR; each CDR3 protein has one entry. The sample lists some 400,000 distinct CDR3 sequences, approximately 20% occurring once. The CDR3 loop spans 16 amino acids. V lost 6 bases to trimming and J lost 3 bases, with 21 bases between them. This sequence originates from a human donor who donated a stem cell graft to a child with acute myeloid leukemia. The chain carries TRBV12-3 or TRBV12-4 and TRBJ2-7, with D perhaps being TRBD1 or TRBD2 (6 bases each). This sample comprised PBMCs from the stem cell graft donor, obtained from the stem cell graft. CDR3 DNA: TGTGCCAGCAGCCCCGGGGAGTGGGCGGGACACTACGAGCAGTACTTC. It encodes CASSPGEWAGHYEQYF.